This T cell receptor beta chain is drawn from a study of blood T cells in healthy people across ages. Primers used in a second PCR of about 6 to 11 cycles were a sample-barcoded 5' primer and a J-beta primer mix. TCRdb reanalysed the 5' RACE reads using MiXCR and keeps one entry per CDR3 protein. This sample has approximately 690,000 distinct CDR3 sequences, with around two fifths found just once. Individuals who donated were healthy Caucasians from Russia aged about 6 to 90. Remarks on this clonotype: Its target is not known.

Germline values: CDR1 DFQATT, CDR2 SNEGSKA (reference sequence). The CDR3 consists of 13 residues. Study-level findings and limits: Any changes in expanded clonotypes were possibly confounded, as donor CMV status remained unknown. Compared with aged donors, long-lived donors showed fewer expanded clones, suggesting selection.

The sequence was collected from a man of 80 years or more in good health. V gene TRBV20-1 combines with J gene TRBJ2-3; the match to TRBD1 covers 7 bases. Sequencing was performed on blood. The DNA for the CDR3 is TGCAGCCCAACGGGACAGAACACAGATACGCAGTATTTT. Translated: CSPTGQNTDTQYF.